This T cell receptor beta chain was identified during a study of cytomegalovirus exposure and HLA in healthy donors (TCRdb year 2017). Study-level background: In an earlier analysis of roughly 500 of the donors, about 260 Gb of sequence data and 90 million to 120 million unique TCR beta sequences from 180 million or so T cells were reported. An early release covering 550 to 700 HLA-typed donors comprised 300 to 350 gigabases of sequencing data and 65 million to 100 million unique TCR sequences. The genetic ancestry cluster associated with self-reported Caucasian donors included about 81% of the 300 to 400 genotyped donors. The study was designed to test whether signatures of past pathogen exposure could be identified by cataloging public T cell receptors. Using immunosequencing, the study profiled T cell repertoires from some 670 subjects and related those repertoires to cytomegalovirus serostatus. Besides the first cohort of more than 650 subjects, a separate validation cohort made up of 120 different subjects was used. High-throughput TCR immunosequencing, statistical association of individual TCRs with disease status, and machine learning were combined to predict cytomegalovirus infection status. A later analysis re-analyzed previously published TCR beta repertoires from roughly 630 donors and added high-resolution HLA genotyping to study TCR occurrence patterns. In the later analysis, no new phenotypic data were used to find candidate immune exposures; instead, reliance was placed on TCR beta sequences and their occurrence across donors. In an earlier analysis of 550 to 700 of the donors, high-throughput TCR beta sequencing was used to judge whether each TCR beta V gene segment behaved as functional or pseudogenic. Alongside the repertoire data, information on donor age, sex, ethnicity and CMV serostatus was compiled. In a later genetic analysis, genome-wide SNP genotypes for about 55% of the roughly 670 donors were used, and that subset was treated as a discovery cohort. Every repertoire in the discovery cohort had been generated on one and the same sequencing platform. Class I and class II HLA loci were covered by the typing at four-digit resolution. The number of donors typed differed by locus, with about 629-640 for A, B, C, DRB1 and DQB1, around 560 for DQA1, some 570 for DPA1, and around 460 for DPB1. About 5 DR-DQ haplotypes were handled as single units for association and clustering, since linkage in the cohort was strong. On average, roughly 240,000 unique TCR beta nucleotide sequences were sequenced per donor among 300 to 500 genotyped donors of the cohort, with roughly a sixth of those sequences being non-productive. Study-wide findings and limitations: When HLA alleles, especially DR and DQ, strongly co-occurred, TCR associations were difficult to assign to individual alleles. Some IMGT-functional V segments, including TRBV6-2 and TRBV6-3, could not be told apart with the 87-base-pair reads, so those segments were excluded. A total of 150 to 200 TCR beta chains were listed by the study as associated with cytomegalovirus. The cohort was sequenced for TCR beta chains only, and without alpha or paired-chain data the features that could be detected were limited. Correlated functional status among segregating V segments might be attributable to linkage disequilibrium, but an unknown experimental factor could not be ruled out. In a later analysis, the rate of TCR association differed among HLA loci, with DRB1 alleles having the most associated TCRs and HLA-C alleles having the fewest. In a later analysis, HLA-associated TCR beta chains were found to be more clonally expanded and to have lower generation probabilities than equally common non-associated chains. Because HLA typing was unavailable for some donors at each locus, only the typed subset was used in association tests. In both the original and validation cohorts, the classifier was reported to diagnose cytomegalovirus status with high specificity and sensitivity. Immune exposure information for the cohort was limited to CMV serostatus. The sequencing pipeline was judged likely to have produced a cluster of highly shared sequence variants as a technical artifact. In vitro tests confirmed that a few of the cytomegalovirus-associated TCR beta chains recognize cytomegalovirus antigens. A later analysis associated some 17,000 TCR beta sequences with specific HLA alleles at a false discovery rate of 0.05. In a later analysis, several top co-occurrence clusters were reported to appear linked to parvovirus B19, influenza, CMV and Epstein-Barr virus. Broadly in line with IMGT annotations, most TCR beta V segments showed up in productive rearrangements about 90% or about 30% of the time in an earlier analysis of a few hundred of the donors. The authors suggested that the approach could potentially be extended to other disease states and immunological phenotypes. A further reported finding was that TCR beta sequences accurately predicted the HLA-A and HLA-B alleles for most subjects in the first cohort. In a later genetic analysis, a missense DCLRE1C variant was associated with V-gene and J-gene trimming of TCR beta chains, and the association was replicated in an independent cohort. Most TCR sequences were seen in very few donors, while some public TCRs were found in many individuals. Sequencing depth was assumed to be roughly uniform across donors in the presence/absence analyses, though that assumption may not hold. In a later genetic analysis, fewer N-insertions in productive TCRs were reported among donors in an Asian-associated ancestry cluster than the approximately 710-donor mean. The earlier analysis of some 540 of the donors excluded fewer than 20 rarely observed V segments, including chromosome 9 orphons, because counts were too low. A later analysis found that most CMV-associated TCR beta chains appeared HLA-restricted, with HLA associations seemingly driven largely by CMV exposure.

The library was obtained by the immunoSEQ multiplex PCR assay. The multiplex PCR relied on a mix of 60 forward primers for TCR Vbeta segments and 13 reverse primers for TCR Jbeta segments. Amplification of the CDR3 region of rearranged TCR beta genes was performed with a multiplex PCR assay on genomic DNA. The amplified TCR beta libraries were sequenced on the Illumina HiSeq System as 87-base-pair reads. The authors processed their data as follows. Across the 600 to 700 repertoires, a later analysis counted 80 million or so unique TCR beta chains, 9.5 million to 13 million of which were shared by at least two donors. Raw reads were error-corrected and collapsed into unique sequences by a nearest-neighbor algorithm in which closely related sequences were merged to remove PCR and sequencing errors. Alignment of CDR3 sequences to IMGT reference sequences was used to assign V, D and J gene segments. For a sequence to be retained, a match of at least six nucleotides to both a V gene segment and a J gene segment was required. A rearrangement counted as productive if the CDR3 had no stop codons and remained in frame with V and J, and every other rearrangement counted as non-productive. CDR3 was defined by IMGT convention, running from the second conserved V-encoded cysteine to the conserved J-encoded phenylalanine. Sequences without an unambiguous match to a single V gene segment were excluded from the earlier analysis of 500 to 700 of the donors. An earlier analysis of several hundred of the donors called V segments functional above 56.7% productive rearrangements and segregating when the between-donor standard deviation exceeded 5%. To diagnose cytomegalovirus status from the catalog of TCR beta chain sequences, a statistical classification framework was built. A later analysis assigned V and J genes by comparing TCR nucleotide sequences with IMGT/GENE-DB human TR gene sequences. A later analysis assigned CDR3 sequences and most-parsimonious VDJ recombination scenarios with the TCRdist pipeline. In a later analysis, each TCR beta chain was defined by its CDR3 amino acid sequence together with its V-gene family, and reads without a unique V-gene family were excluded. As a way to deal with suspected cross-contamination and a sequencing artifact, a later analysis dropped more than 500 nucleotide sequences that were highly shared and had low generation probability. For each public chain, a later analysis derived a clonal expansion index from normalized ranks of inferred template counts within each repertoire. In a later analysis, generation probabilities were computed using a VDJ recombination model fitted to out-of-frame rearrangements, and the results were checked against IGoR. In a later analysis, hypergeometric tests were used to score TCR-TCR, TCR-HLA and TCR-CMV co-occurrence, with a repertoire-size bias correction applied to TCR pairs. A later analysis estimated false discovery rates by permuting HLA or CMV assignments 20 times. In a later analysis, co-occurring TCRs were grouped with DBSCAN, and TCRdist sequence similarity was added when clustering was performed within HLA-allele-positive subsets. Co-occurrence clustering excluded repertoires with fewer than 30,000 or more than 120,000 public chains, plus five with anomalous nucleotide sharing. This immuneACCESS table, as held by TCRdb, lists in-frame sequences with V and J called but not all clones. Of the missing ones, under half trace to an unresolved V gene in checked studies; the others have no known cause. V, J and clone size were drawn from that table, and D and trimming were deduced from the DNA. This sample gives fewer than 140,000 clones in total; around 82% of them show up just once. The biggest ten clones account for under 2% of the sample.

The cohort consisted of some 730 healthy bone marrow donors. At the time of sampling, every cohort member was nominally healthy, though immune exposures that went unrecorded were likely present. The donor tested CMV seronegative, placing the donor among the 350 to 400 seronegative members of the cohort. Each donor provided a peripheral blood sample, and peripheral blood mononuclear cells were used for TCR beta sequencing. The Qiagen DNeasy Blood Extraction Kit was used to extract genomic DNA from the blood cell samples. Notes on this clone: It has no known antigen specificity. Per-nucleotide qualities are absent, and no much larger clonotype sits a single base away.

For CDR1 and CDR2, the germline V gene (reference sequence) lists GTSNPN and SVGIG. V is pared back by 7 bases and J by 2 bases, with 16 bases lying between the germline termini. Including cysteine and phenylalanine, the CDR3 has 14 amino acids. Only CDR3 DNA is held: 42 bases, read in frame from base 1. The sequence was collected from a man aged 50-60 years in good health and CMV-seronegative. The sequenced sample was PBMCs. The chain joins TRBV30 to TRBJ2-3; a weak D assignment points to TRBD2 (6 bases agree). In nucleotide form, the sequence is TGTGCCTTGGGACTTCTACGAACCACAGATACGCAGTATTTT. This yields the protein CALGLLRTTDTQYF.